This T cell receptor beta chain was obtained from a study of regulatory T cells in long-lasting Graves disease (dated by TCRdb to the early 2020s). About the study as a whole: To count as having persistent Graves' disease, a patient had to have received antithyroid drug treatment for over 5 years with TSH receptor autoantibodies remaining persistently positive. Persistent Graves' disease patients were compared with newly diagnosed Graves' disease patients by peripheral blood TCR sequencing and RNA sequencing. The study took place in China and was registered as a clinical trial. TCR sequencing covered some 13 persistent and approximately 20 newly diagnosed Graves' disease patients, about 35 samples in total. Persistent Graves' disease patients in the clinical cohort had taken antithyroid drugs for approximately ten years on average. The paper as a whole reports these results and caveats: The small sample size was acknowledged by the authors as a limitation that may reduce accuracy. Peripheral blood alone was examined, since thyroid tissue, which constituted the primary lesion, could not be accessed. Lower TCR Shannon entropy and fewer highly expanded clones were observed in persistent Graves' disease patients than in newly diagnosed patients, which suggested clonal expansion. Patients with persistent disease shared more public clonotypes (fewer than 3,000) than newly diagnosed patients did (more than 900). Persistent disease showed preferential use of TRBV28, TRBJ1-2 and TRBJ2-5, whereas newly diagnosed disease favored TRBV20-1 and TRBJ2-1. Sequencing and analysis were limited to the TCR beta chain.

This clonotype was detected many times. Its target antigen remains unknown. At one end the junction does not follow the germline gene, possibly because of a read error. The CDR3 measures 14 amino acids from cysteine to phenylalanine. Just CDR3 DNA is preserved here, 42 bases in frame from base 1. According to the germline V gene (reference sequence), CDR1 reads SGHAT and CDR2 reads FQDESV. Library preparation used multiplex PCR. Instrument on record: Illumina HiSeq 4000. TCR beta libraries were built with iRepertoire HTBI primers and Arm-PCR amplification of CDR3 regions. Before sequencing, the PCR products underwent gel purification. The source study handled its data this way. Gene usage analysis of CDR3 amino acid clonotypes used the 62 TRBV and about 15 TRBJ segments found across samples. COPE and FqMerger were used to merge filtered high-quality paired reads into contigs. Contigs were aligned with BLAST to IMGT TRBV, TRBD and TRBJ reference genes, and CDR3 was defined per IMGT. Clonotypes above 0.1% frequency were classified as highly expanded clones. Repertoire diversity was measured by Shannon entropy, and V-J evenness by the Gini coefficient. A clonotype was considered public if more than one individual shared it. The public reads were reanalyzed by TCRdb: fastp trimming at Q25, MiXCR alignment, in-frame beta chains only. Each CDR3 protein appears once, grouped with its most common genes and DNA. TCRdb assigned the V and J calls; the authors' analysis was not used. Recorded for this sample are 600,000 to 800,000 distinct CDR3 sequences; 25% to 30% of them occurred a single time. Under 55% of the sample goes to the ten largest clones.

Per the publication, the time point label means: persistent/refractory GD, antithyroid drugs over 5 years with positive TRAb. For both TCR sequencing and RNA sequencing, RNA was extracted from PBMCs in TRIzol. Graves' disease was diagnosed according to American Thyroid Association guidelines. The patients came from an endocrinology department in Xi'an, China. Each patient gave about 10 milliliters of peripheral blood, collected in an EDTA anticoagulant tube. Ficoll Paque Plus density gradient separation was used to isolate PBMCs, and no further T cell sorting was performed. An Agilent 2100 Bioanalyzer and agarose gel were used to assess RNA quality, and a NanoDrop 2000 was used to measure RNA concentration.

The sequenced sample was peripheral blood mononuclear cells (PBMCs), obtained when the disease was refractory, from a patient treated with antithyroid drugs. The receptor's source is a female donor with Graves disease. This receptor chain uses TRBV11-1 and TRBJ2-5; 8 of the junction bases match TRBD2. CDR3 sequence: CASSLAGSGETQYF. In nucleotides, the sequence is TGTGCCAGCAGCCTAGCGGGTTCGGGAGAGACCCAGTACTTC.